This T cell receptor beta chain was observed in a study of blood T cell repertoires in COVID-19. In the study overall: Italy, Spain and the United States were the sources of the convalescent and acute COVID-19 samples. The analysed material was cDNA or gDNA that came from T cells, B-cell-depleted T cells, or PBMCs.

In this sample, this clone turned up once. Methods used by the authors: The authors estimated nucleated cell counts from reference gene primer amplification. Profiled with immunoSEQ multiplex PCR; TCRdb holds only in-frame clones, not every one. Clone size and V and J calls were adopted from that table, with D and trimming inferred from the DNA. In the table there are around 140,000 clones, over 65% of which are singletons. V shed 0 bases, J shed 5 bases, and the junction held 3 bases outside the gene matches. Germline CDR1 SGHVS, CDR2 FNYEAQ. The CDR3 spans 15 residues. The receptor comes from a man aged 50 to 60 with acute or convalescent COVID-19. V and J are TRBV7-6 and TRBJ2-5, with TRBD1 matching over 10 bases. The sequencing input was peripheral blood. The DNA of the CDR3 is TGTGCCAGCAGCTTAGCCGACAGGGGGCGGGAGACCCAGTACTTC. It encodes CASSLADRGRETQYF.